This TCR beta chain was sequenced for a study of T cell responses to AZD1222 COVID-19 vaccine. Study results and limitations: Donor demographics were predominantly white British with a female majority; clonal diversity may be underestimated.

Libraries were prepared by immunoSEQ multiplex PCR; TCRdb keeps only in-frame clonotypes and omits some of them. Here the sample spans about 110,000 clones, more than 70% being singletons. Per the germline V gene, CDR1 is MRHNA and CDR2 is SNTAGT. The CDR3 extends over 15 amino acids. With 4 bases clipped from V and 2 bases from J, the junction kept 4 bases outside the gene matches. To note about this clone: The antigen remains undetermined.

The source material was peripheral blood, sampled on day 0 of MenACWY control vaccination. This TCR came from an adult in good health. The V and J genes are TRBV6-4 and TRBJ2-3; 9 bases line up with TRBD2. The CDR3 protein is CASSVGGGATDTQYF. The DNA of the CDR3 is TGTGCCAGCAGTGTCGGCGGGGGGGCCACAGATACGCAGTATTTT.